These 10 T cell receptor beta chains were sequenced from one sample in a study of patients and donors after allogeneic stem cell transplantation. TCRdb called the RT-PCR reads again in MiXCR, with one record for every CDR3 protein. The sample lists some 960,000 distinct CDR3 sequences; 18% were seen once. Source material: blood, either unsorted or a sorted T cell fraction (not recorded which). The receptors stem from a human donor who was either an allogeneic HSCT recipient or a stem cell or donor lymphocyte infusion donor (not recorded which). It is not recorded whose cells these are; they may come from a transplant donor.

Written as DNA, the CDR3 is TGCGCCAGCAGCTTGAGACAGGGGCTTTACAATGAGCAGTTCTTC. This gives the protein CASSLRQGLYNEQFF. V gene TRBV5-1 combines with J gene TRBJ2-1; the match to TRBD1 covers 8 bases. Trimming took 1 base from V and 4 from J; bases not matched to a gene: 4. Per the germline V gene, CDR1 is SGHRS and CDR2 is YFSETQ. The length of the CDR3 is 15 residues.

About this clonotype: At one end the junction does not follow the germline gene, possibly because of a read error. The chain is built from TRBV3-1 and TRBJ2-1; 10 nucleotides match TRBD2. Germline V gives CDR1 LGHDT, CDR2 YNNKEL (reference sequence). There are 18 residues in the CDR3. This chain's CDR3 is CATSQESPILAGNNEQFF. CDR3 nucleotides: TGTGCCACCAGCCAAGAAAGTCCGATACTAGCGGGGAACAATGAGCAGTTCTTC.

This rearrangement joins TRBV21-1 to TRBJ2-1; the table's TRBD1 call for D was not verified on the DNA. TRBV21-1 represents a pseudogene. This CDR3 region has 16 residues. The CDR3 nucleotides read TGTGCCAGCAGCAAATTGGGACAGGGGGGAATTGGTGAGCAGTTCTTC. Encoded protein: CASSKLGQGGIGEQFF.

V gene TRBV20-1 combines with J gene TRBJ2-7; D gene uncertain. This CDR3 has 11 amino acids. Germline V lookup: CDR1 DFQATT, CDR2 SNEGSKA (reference sequence). V lost 0 bases and J lost 6, with 6 bases in between. As DNA, the CDR3 is TGCAGTGCTAGAGATTACCGCGAGCAGTACTTC. This sequence encodes CSARDYREQYF.

This clonotype was seen only a few times. The chain employs TRBV20-1 and TRBJ2-6; D call uncertain. Trimming shortened V by 3 bases and J by 0 bases, and 9 bases separated the two germline ends. There are 15 residues in the CDR3. CDR1 is DFQATT and CDR2 is SNEGSKA in the germline V gene (reference sequence). The CDR3 here is CSAREQSSGANVLTF. The CDR3, as DNA: TGCAGTGCTAGGGAACAGAGCTCTGGGGCCAACGTCCTGACTTTC.

V gene TRBV6-1 combines with J gene TRBJ2-5, with D possibly TRBD2 on 7 matching bases. In germline, CDR1 is MNHNS, CDR2 SASEGT. The CDR3 loop spans 16 amino acids. V dropped 6 bases and J dropped 1 base, with 18 bases sitting between them. The CDR3 spells CASSRKGGLTQETQYF. In DNA, the CDR3 is TGTGCCAGCAGCCGAAAAGGGGGACTAACCCAAGAGACCCAGTACTTC.

This clonotype was counted between two and nine times. This chain uses TRBV25-1 with TRBJ2-3; a possible D gene is TRBD1 (6 bases). Trimming took off 5 bases at V and 0 bases at J, with 15 bases between the two ends. This CDR3 has 16 amino acids. Germline CDR1 and CDR2: MGHDK and SYGVNS. CDR3 in amino acids: CASSHEGTLSTDTQYF. CDR3 DNA: TGTGCCAGCAGTCACGAGGGGACACTTAGCACAGATACGCAGTATTTT.

The CDR3 spells CASSPGAIYGYTF. CDR3 coding DNA: TGTGCCAGCAGCCCAGGGGCTATCTATGGCTACACCTTC. The chain recombines TRBV12-3 or TRBV12-4 with TRBJ1-2; a weak D match, TRBD1 (6 bases). This CDR3 region has 13 residues. V lost 6 bases, J lost 4 bases, and 12 bases lay in between.

At least ten counts were recorded for this clonotype. The chain is built from TRBV5-1 and TRBJ1-1; D call uncertain. CDR1 is SGHRS and CDR2 is YFSETQ in the germline V gene. CDR3 length: 15 residues. V was trimmed by 0 bases and J by 0 bases, leaving 9 bases between them. CDR3 residues: CASSLAGTVNTEAFF. CDR3 nucleotide sequence: TGCGCCAGCAGCTTGGCAGGTACTGTGAACACTGAAGCTTTCTTT.

This clonotype has just a few counts. The gene calls are TRBV12-3 or TRBV12-4 and TRBJ2-1; 11 nucleotides match TRBD2. The CDR3 sequence is 15 residues long. V shed 3 bases, J shed 7 bases, and the junction held 5 bases outside the gene matches. CDR3 sequence reads: CASSFPSGRRNEQFF. The CDR3 DNA reads as TGTGCCAGCAGTTTCCCTAGCGGGAGGAGGAATGAGCAGTTCTTC.